This entry features one TCR beta chain sequence. This clonotype turned up a few times. Which antigen it targets is not known. Base qualities were left out, and no much larger clone turns up one base away. This sample was taken from a study of T cell repertoires in cytomegalovirus infection (dated by TCRdb to about 2019). Study-wide context: Recently identified HLA-C-restricted CMV epitopes, whose presentation resists viral immunomodulation, were targeted by peptide stimulations together with well-studied HLA-B-restricted epitopes. The HLA type of each donor mattered for the analysis, because public TCR beta signatures pointed to carriage of CMV infection along with the matching HLA type. Summary of the overall study and its limitations: In the ex vivo response, HLA-C-restricted CMV-specific TCR beta clonotypes were dominant, and in two of eight donors the single most frequent clonotype came from this HLA-C-restricted group. In both this cohort and an independent roughly 350-donor cohort, the cumulative frequency of public TCR beta family members distinguished carriers of CMV infection plus the relevant HLA type.

This specimen's treatment or condition label, interpreted: in vitro stimulation with specific CMV peptide epitopes to enrich CMV-specific T cells. Spanning cysteine to phenylalanine, the CDR3 consists of 13 amino acids. Of all the DNA, just the CDR3 is kept, 39 bases in frame from base 1. CDR1 and CDR2 (WSHSY, SAAADI) derive from the germline V gene. At the junction V is shortened by 6 bases and J by 6 bases, with 11 bases in between. Sequencing instrument: Illumina HiSeq 1500. TCRdb reanalyzed the raw reads on its own, using fastp at Q25 for trimming and MiXCR for clone calling, and kept in-frame beta chains. Rows matching on CDR3 protein sequence are summarized as one entry with the most common DNA and genes. The sample table shows hundreds of thousands of distinct CDR3 sequences, and approximately 31% are seen once. The ten largest make up 10% to 15% of the sample.

Sequencing used cultured CD8+ T cells from PBMCs, obtained from culture after CMV antigen stimulation. The clonotype was recovered from a human donor in good health (CMV status not recorded). Some clones in this sample may be carry-over from other donors' samples. The chain uses TRBV10-2 and TRBJ2-2; no D gene call is confident. The nucleotides are TGCGCCAGCAGCTCCGGACCTTCCGGGGAGCTGTTTTTT. Protein translation: CASSSGPSGELFF.